Following are 29 T cell receptor beta chains from one sample sequenced in a study of cytomegalovirus exposure and HLA in healthy donors. Clones were read by immunoSEQ multiplex PCR, and TCRdb kept only the in-frame ones, dropping some. The repertoire holds 65,000 to 95,000 clones, with over 85% as singletons. Specimen: PBMCs. The receptors stem from a woman aged 25-40 years in good health and CMV-seronegative.

This clone was picked up one time. The chain couples TRBV27 to TRBJ1-4; 7 bases agree with TRBD1. Germline values: CDR1 MNHEY, CDR2 SMNVEV (reference sequence). The CDR3 spans 14 residues. J was trimmed by 7 bases and V by 7 bases; bases with no gene match: 9. The CDR3 protein is CASKGAAVGEKLFF. The CDR3 coding sequence is TGTGCCAGCAAGGGGGCGGCGGTGGGTGAAAAACTGTTTTTT.

This chain uses TRBV7-3 with TRBJ2-3; 12 bases align to TRBD2. CDR3 length: 16 residues. With V trimmed by 5 bases and J by 4 bases, 7 bases remained unmatched. CDR1 is SGHTA and CDR2 is FQGTGA in the germline V gene. The CDR3 bases are TGTGCCAGCAGCCACTCGACTAGCGGGAGAGCAGATACGCAGTATTTT. This codes for CASSHSTSGRADTQYF. The whole variable domain, remainder taken from reference TRBV7-3 and TRBJ2-3, is GAGVSQTPSNKVTEKGKYVELRCDPISGHTALYWYRQSLGQGPEFLIYFQGTGAADDSGLPNDRFFAVRPEGSVSTLKIQRTERGDSAVYLCASSHSTSGRADTQYFGPGTRLTVL.

This chain links TRBV28 with TRBJ2-1; D uncertain. The germline gives CDR1 MDHEN, CDR2 SYDVKM. This CDR3 is 12 amino acids long. The V gene lost 4 bases and the J gene lost 12 bases, with 13 bases spanning the gap. CDR3 DNA: TGTGCCAGCAGTTCCACATCCCTAGGGCAGTTCTTC. Translation gives CASSSTSLGQFF.

The J gene is TRBJ1-5, the V gene TRBV21-1. TRBV21-1 is classified as a pseudogene. This CDR3 region has 14 residues. In DNA, the CDR3 is TGTGCCAGCAGCTTCGCGGATAGCAATCAGCCCCAGCATTTT. This translates into CASSFADSNQPQHF.

The gene calls are TRBV7-3 and TRBJ1-3; tentative D call: TRBD1 (5 bases). Trimming left V 1 base short and J 4 bases short, with 17 bases between. CDR3 length: 17 amino acids. Germline loops: CDR1 SGHTA, CDR2 FQGTGA. In DNA form, the CDR3 reads TGTGCCAGCAGCTTAAAAGGGAGGGGAGATGGAGGAAACACCATATATTTT. It is translated as CASSLKGRGDGGNTIYF.

This chain links TRBV7-9 with TRBJ2-3, with D maybe TRBD1 (6 bases). Germline V gene lookup returns CDR1 SEHNR and CDR2 FQNEAQ (reference sequence). The CDR3 has 15 residues. Trimming left V 2 bases short and J 2 bases short, with 11 bases between. CDR3 coding DNA: TGTGCCAGCAGCTTAAAGGGGGTTCACACAGATACGCAGTATTTT. Residues: CASSLKGVHTDTQYF.

The sample holds one count of this clone. The chain uses TRBV6-6 and TRBJ2-7, with 8 bases aligning to TRBD1. Losses at the gene ends were 6 bases for V and 0 bases for J; bases not matched to a gene: 4. Germline CDR1 is MNHNY and CDR2 is SVGAGI (reference sequence). This CDR3 comprises 14 residues. The CDR3 sequence: CASRKTGASYEQYF. The CDR3 region has the DNA TGTGCCAGCAGAAAGACAGGGGCCTCCTACGAGCAGTACTTC.

The J gene is TRBJ1-1, the V gene TRBV30; D unresolved. CDR1 GTSNPN and CDR2 SVGIG come from the germline V gene (reference sequence). The CDR3 contains 15 residues. Trimming pared 0 bases from V and 1 base from J, leaving 12 bases between. The CDR3 bases are TGTGCCTGGAGTGTAAGTACGGTGCCGAACACTGAAGCTTTCTTT. It codes for CAWSVSTVPNTEAFF.

This clone came up a few times. The V call is TRBV7-9, the J call TRBJ1-1; D might be TRBD1 (5 bases). This CDR3 has 11 amino acids. V was shortened by 5 bases and J by 6 bases, with 7 bases between the two germline ends. Germline values: CDR1 SEHNR, CDR2 FQNEAQ (reference sequence). CDR3 region: CASSRGAEAFF. The CDR3 nucleotides read TGTGCCAGCAGCAGGGGTGCTGAAGCTTTCTTT.

V and J are TRBV18 and TRBJ2-7; 7 nucleotides agree with TRBD2. Per germline, CDR1 KGHSH and CDR2 LQKENI. The CDR3 sequence is 15 residues long. V was pared by 3 bases and J by 6 bases, with 11 bases of the junction left unmatched. The CDR3 loop reads CASSPPERGGGEQYF. The CDR3 DNA follows: TGTGCCAGCTCACCTCCAGAGCGGGGAGGAGGCGAGCAGTACTTC.

V usage is TRBV4-1 and J usage is TRBJ1-5, with D possibly TRBD1 on 6 matching bases. The CDR3 is 13 residues long. Trimming pared 4 bases from V and 7 bases from J, leaving 11 bases between. Germline CDR1 and CDR2: MGHRA and YSYEKL. This CDR3 is CASSPRGGQPQHF. The CDR3 nucleotides read TGCGCCAGCAGCCCTAGGGGGGGCCAGCCCCAGCATTTT.

The rearrangement links TRBV6-1 to TRBJ2-2; TRBD2 is a possible D gene (6 bases). This CDR3 has 13 amino acids. Germline V gene data show CDR1 as MNHNS and CDR2 as SASEGT. V was clipped by 7 bases and J by 4 bases, with 10 bases between them. This CDR3 is CASNRESTGELFF. The CDR3 nucleotides are TGTGCCAGCAACCGGGAGTCCACCGGGGAGCTGTTTTTT.

This CDR3 is CASSRSRGRFGEQFF. CDR3 DNA: TGTGCCAGCAGCAGGAGTAGGGGGCGATTTGGTGAGCAGTTCTTC. V gene TRBV14 combines with J gene TRBJ2-1; TRBD1 aligns across 7 bases. This CDR3 contains 15 residues. With 5 bases clipped from V and 9 bases from J, the junction kept 13 bases outside the gene matches. Looked up from germline, CDR1 is SGHDN and CDR2 is FVKESK.

The chain uses TRBV28 and TRBJ1-5, with 11 bases fitting TRBD1. V lost 6 bases to trimming and J lost 2 bases; unmatched junction nucleotides: 18. This CDR3 spans 20 amino acids. The germline V gene encodes CDR1 MDHEN and CDR2 SYDVKM. As DNA, the CDR3 is TGTGCCAGCAGGGGACGAAGGGGACAGGGGGGTTATTGGGGCAATCAGCCCCAGCATTTT. It codes for CASRGRRGQGGYWGNQPQHF. Full variable domain (remainder filled in from reference TRBV28 and TRBJ1-5): DVKVTQSSRYLVKRTGEKVFLECVQDMDHENMFWYRQDPGLGLRLIYFSYDVKMKEKGDIPEGYSVSREKKERFSLILESASTNQTSMYLCASRGRRGQGGYWGNQPQHFGDGTRLSIL.

V and J are TRBV9 and TRBJ2-7; a possible D gene is TRBD1 (5 bases). Germline-derived CDR1 and CDR2 are SGDLS and YYNGEE. The V gene lost 1 base and the J gene lost 2 bases, with 13 bases spanning the gap. The CDR3 runs 15 residues. The CDR3 DNA follows: TGTGCCAGCAGCGTATTCGGACAAGGTCCCTACGAGCAGTACTTC. Translated, it gives CASSVFGQGPYEQYF. Full variable domain (outside the CDR3, taken from reference TRBV9 and TRBJ2-7): DSGVTQTPKHLITATGQRVTLRCSPRSGDLSVYWYQQSLDQGLQFLIQYYNGEERAKGNILERFSAQQFPDLHSELNLSSLELGDSALYFCASSVFGQGPYEQYFGPGTRLTVT.

The chain links TRBV6-5 to TRBJ2-1; 10 nucleotides line up with TRBD1. V gave up 6 bases and J gave up 7 bases; unmatched junction bases: 3. Germline V gives CDR1 MNHEY, CDR2 SVGAGI. CDR3 length equals 13 residues. CDR3 sequence (DNA): TGTGCCAGCAGCCGGACAGGGGGTAATGAGCAGTTCTTC. It specifies CASSRTGGNEQFF.

The rearrangement links TRBV5-4 to TRBJ1-4; possibly TRBD1 for D (5 bases). The CDR3 extends over 14 amino acids. The ends were cut back, 6 bases at V and 4 bases at J, with 13 bases in the middle. CDR1 and CDR2 from the germline V gene are SGHNT and YYREEE (reference sequence). The chain's CDR3 is CASNLQGNNEKLFF. The CDR3 DNA sequence: TGTGCCAGCAACCTTCAGGGCAATAATGAAAAACTGTTTTTT.

CDR3 region: CSVGNRWNQPQHF. As DNA, the CDR3 is TGCAGCGTTGGAAACAGGTGGAATCAGCCCCAGCATTTT. The gene calls are TRBV29-1 and TRBJ1-5; weak D call: TRBD1 (5 bases). The CDR3 is 13 amino acids. V lost 4 bases and J 4 bases, leaving 11 bases between the germline ends. Germline V gene data show CDR1 as SQVTM and CDR2 as ANQGSEA.

CDR3 loop: CASSLDEAGAYNEQFF. CDR3 in DNA: TGCGCCAGCAGCTTGGATGAAGCGGGGGCCTACAATGAGCAGTTCTTC. This chain links TRBV5-1 with TRBJ2-1, with TRBD2 matching 8 bases. CDR3 length equals 16 residues. Germline V gives CDR1 SGHRS, CDR2 YFSETQ. Germline trimming cut 0 bases from V and 2 bases from J; bases unmatched to any gene: 4.

V gene TRBV30 combines with J gene TRBJ1-2, with a possible D match to TRBD1 (6 bases). Germline lookup yields CDR1 GTSNPN and CDR2 SVGIG (reference sequence). This CDR3 region has 15 residues. Trimming shortened V by 4 bases and J by 7 bases, and 22 bases separated the two germline ends. The CDR3 spells CAWTPSKGHLSGYTF. In DNA form, the CDR3 reads TGTGCCTGGACCCCATCAAAGGGACACCTGAGTGGCTACACCTTC.

The genes are TRBV5-1 and TRBJ1-1; D is unresolved. This CDR3 spans 15 amino acids. From germline, CDR1 is SGHRS and CDR2 YFSETQ. Trimming pared 2 bases from V and 0 bases from J, leaving 11 bases between. CDR3 nucleotides: TGCGCCAGCAGCTTTAGAGAGTATATGAACACTGAAGCTTTCTTT. It translates to CASSFREYMNTEAFF.

The chain is built from TRBV5-4 and TRBJ2-7, with 8 nucleotides matching TRBD2. Germline CDR1 is SGHNT and CDR2 is YYREEE (reference sequence). The CDR3 is 16 residues long. V lost 3 bases and J lost 0; bases outside the gene matches: 8. The CDR3 DNA sequence: TGTGCCAGCAGCTCCAAACTAGCGGAAAGCTCCTACGAGCAGTACTTC. Residues: CASSSKLAESSYEQYF.

This rearrangement joins TRBV18 to TRBJ1-1; 8 bases align to TRBD1. CDR1 KGHSH and CDR2 LQKENI come from the germline V gene. The CDR3 covers 15 residues. Trimming at V came to 6 bases and at J to 1 base, leaving 7 bases not matched to a gene. The CDR3 reads CASSRLDRANTEAFF. DNA of the CDR3: TGTGCCAGCTCCCGATTGGACAGGGCGAACACTGAAGCTTTCTTT.

Here the CDR3 DNA reads TGCAGCGTTCAGGCGCGCGTTGGTGGCTACACCTTC. It encodes CSVQARVGGYTF. The rearrangement links TRBV29-1 to TRBJ1-2; unclear D gene. Between the trimmed V and J ends, which lost 5 bases and 7 bases, there was a span of 14 bases. The CDR3 runs 12 residues. Germline V CDR1 and CDR2: SQVTM, ANQGSEA.

The genes are TRBV14 and TRBJ2-7, with TRBD1 identical over 7 bases. The trim removed 1 base at V and 5 bases at J, leaving 8 bases unmatched. CDR1 and CDR2 from the germline V gene are SGHDN and FVKESK. This CDR3 is 15 amino acids long. The CDR3 DNA sequence: TGTGCCAGCAGCCAAGTCGCCCGACAGGGCCACGAGCAGTACTTC. It specifies CASSQVARQGHEQYF.

The chain couples TRBV5-6 to TRBJ2-3; 7 nucleotides line up with TRBD2. The CDR3 sequence is 16 residues long. V dropped 2 bases and J dropped 0; count of bases not matched to a gene: 6. Germline CDR1 is SGHDT and CDR2 is YYEEEE. The CDR3 sequence is CASSFRTRQSTDTQYF. Written as DNA, the CDR3 is TGTGCCAGCAGCTTTCGGACTAGGCAGAGCACAGATACGCAGTATTTT.

This sequence joins TRBV28 and TRBJ2-7; D call uncertain. Germline V gene data show CDR1 as MDHEN and CDR2 as SYDVKM. The V and J ends lost 3 bases and 1 base respectively, with 10 bases between them. The CDR3 is 14 amino acids. This CDR3 reads CASSLAGRSYEQYF. In DNA form, the CDR3 reads TGTGCCAGCAGTTTGGCAGGAAGGTCCTACGAGCAGTACTTC.

The CDR3 DNA is TGCGCCAGCAGCCACCGGGACACTTTTTCTAACTATGGCTACACCTTC. It is translated as CASSHRDTFSNYGYTF. The chain couples TRBV4-1 to TRBJ1-2, with a weak D call TRBD1 (6 bases). Germline V gives CDR1 MGHRA, CDR2 YSYEKL. The CDR3 loop spans 16 amino acids. Trimming took 3 bases from V and 0 from J, leaving 14 bases between them.

The rearrangement joins TRBV19 to TRBJ1-5, with a tentative D call TRBD1 (6 bases). The CDR3 loop spans 14 amino acids. V was shortened by 5 bases and J by 6 bases, with 14 bases between the two germline ends. Germline lookup yields CDR1 LNHDA and CDR2 SQIVND (reference sequence). The CDR3 DNA reads TGTGCCAGTAGTGCCACAGGGTATAGTCAGCCCCAGCATTTT. As protein: CASSATGYSQPQHF.